This T cell receptor beta chain derives from a study of blood T cell repertoires in COVID-19. TCRdb's table, derived via immunoSEQ multiplex PCR, lists solely in-frame clones and lacks some. The profile shows 150,000 to 200,000 clones, approximately 80% of them singletons. The germline V gene encodes CDR1 LGHDT and CDR2 YNNKEL (reference sequence). The CDR3 length is 17 residues. Trimming at V came to 5 bases and at J to 3 bases, leaving 10 bases not matched to a gene. The TCR comes from a woman over 75 with acute or convalescent COVID-19. The V call is TRBV3-1 (or the pseudogene TRBV3-2), the J call TRBJ2-6; 7 bases line up with TRBD1. The specimen was peripheral blood. CDR3 protein: CASSFLTGRSGANVLTF. Written as DNA, the CDR3 is TGTGCCAGCAGCTTCCTGACAGGGCGAAGTGGGGCCAACGTCCTGACTTTC.